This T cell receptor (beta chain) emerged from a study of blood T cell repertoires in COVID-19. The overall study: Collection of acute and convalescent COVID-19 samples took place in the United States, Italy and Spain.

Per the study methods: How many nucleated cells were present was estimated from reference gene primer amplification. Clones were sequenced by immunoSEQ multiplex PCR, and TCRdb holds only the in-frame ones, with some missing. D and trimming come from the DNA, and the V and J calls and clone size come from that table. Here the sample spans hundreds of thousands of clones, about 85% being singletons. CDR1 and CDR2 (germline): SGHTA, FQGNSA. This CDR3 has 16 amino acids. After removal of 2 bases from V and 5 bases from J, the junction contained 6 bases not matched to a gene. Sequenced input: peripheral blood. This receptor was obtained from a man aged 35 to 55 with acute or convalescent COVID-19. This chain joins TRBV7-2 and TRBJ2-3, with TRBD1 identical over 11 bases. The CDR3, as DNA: TGTGCCAGCAGCTTATTCGCCGGGACAGGGGGAGATACGCAGTATTTT. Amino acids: CASSLFAGTGGDTQYF.